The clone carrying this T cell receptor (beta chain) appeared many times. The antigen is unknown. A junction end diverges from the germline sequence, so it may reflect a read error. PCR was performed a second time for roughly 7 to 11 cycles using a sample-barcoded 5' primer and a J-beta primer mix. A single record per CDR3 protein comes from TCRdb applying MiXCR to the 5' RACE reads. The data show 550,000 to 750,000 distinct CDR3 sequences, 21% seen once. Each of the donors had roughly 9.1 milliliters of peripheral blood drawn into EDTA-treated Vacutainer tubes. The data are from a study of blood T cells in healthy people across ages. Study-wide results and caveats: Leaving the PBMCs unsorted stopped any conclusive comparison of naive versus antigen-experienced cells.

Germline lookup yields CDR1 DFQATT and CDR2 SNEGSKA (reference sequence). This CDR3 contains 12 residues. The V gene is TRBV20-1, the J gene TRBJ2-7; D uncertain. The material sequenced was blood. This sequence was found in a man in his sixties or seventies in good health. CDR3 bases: TGCAGTGCTCGAGACGTAGCCTACGAGCAGTACTTC. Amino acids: CSARDVAYEQYF.